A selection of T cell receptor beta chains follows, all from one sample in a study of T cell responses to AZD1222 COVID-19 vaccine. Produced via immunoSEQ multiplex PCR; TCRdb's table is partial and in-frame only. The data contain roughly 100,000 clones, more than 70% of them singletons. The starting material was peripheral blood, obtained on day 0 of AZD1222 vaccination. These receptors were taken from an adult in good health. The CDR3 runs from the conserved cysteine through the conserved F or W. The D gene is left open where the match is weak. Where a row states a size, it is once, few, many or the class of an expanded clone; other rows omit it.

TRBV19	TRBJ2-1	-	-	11	CASSMITEQFF	TGTGCCAGTAGTATGATAACTGAGCAGTTCTTC
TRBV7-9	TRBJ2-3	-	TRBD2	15	CASRASGGRADTQYF	TGTGCCAGCAGGGCTAGCGGGGGGAGGGCAGATACGCAGTATTTT
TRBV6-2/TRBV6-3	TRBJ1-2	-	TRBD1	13	CASSQGQVYGYTF	TGTGCCAGCAGCCAGGGACAGGTCTATGGCTACACCTTC
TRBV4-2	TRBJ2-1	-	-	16	CASSPEGTRAGNEQFF	TGTGCCAGCAGCCCAGAAGGGACCCGGGCGGGAAATGAGCAGTTCTTC
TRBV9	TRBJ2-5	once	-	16	CASSVGGDSMAETQYF	TGTGCCAGCAGCGTAGGGGGGGACTCAATGGCGGAGACCCAGTACTTC
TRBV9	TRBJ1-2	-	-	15	CASSLSGSANYGYTF	TGTGCCAGCAGCCTGTCGGGGAGTGCTAACTATGGCTACACCTTC
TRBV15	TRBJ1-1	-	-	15	CARSAKGVRDTEAFF	TGTGCCAGATCCGCTAAGGGGGTTCGGGACACTGAAGCTTTCTTT
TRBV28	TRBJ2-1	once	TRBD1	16	CASSSAGTGNYNEQFF	TGTGCCAGCAGTTCCGCCGGGACAGGGAACTACAATGAGCAGTTCTTC
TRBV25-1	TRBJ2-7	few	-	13	CASSGQATYEQYF	TGTGCCAGCAGTGGACAGGCAACCTACGAGCAGTACTTC
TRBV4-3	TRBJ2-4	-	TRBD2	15	CASSQTSGGTNIQYF	TGCGCCAGCAGCCAAACTAGCGGGGGGACAAACATTCAGTACTTC
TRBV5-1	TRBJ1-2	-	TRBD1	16	CASSWYLTGEDYGYTF	TGCGCCAGCAGCTGGTACTTGACAGGGGAGGACTATGGCTACACCTTC
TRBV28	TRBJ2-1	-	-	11	CASRDWHEQFF	TGTGCCAGCAGAGACTGGCATGAGCAGTTCTTC
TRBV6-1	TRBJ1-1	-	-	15	CASSEDESRGTEAFF	TGTGCCAGCAGTGAAGATGAGTCCAGGGGCACTGAAGCTTTCTTT
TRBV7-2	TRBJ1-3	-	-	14	CASSLVPGPNTIYF	TGTGCCAGCAGCTTAGTTCCGGGGCCAAACACCATATATTTT
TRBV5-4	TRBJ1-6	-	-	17	CASSQTGRSSYNSPLHF	TGTGCCAGCAGCCAGACCGGTCGTAGCTCCTATAATTCACCCCTCCACTTT
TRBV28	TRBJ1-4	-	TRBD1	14	CASSYRGRNEKLFF	TGTGCCAGCAGTTACAGGGGCCGTAATGAAAAACTGTTTTTT
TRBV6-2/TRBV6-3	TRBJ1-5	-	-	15	CASSYSGSSSQPQHF	TGTGCCAGCAGTTACTCAGGGAGTAGCAGTCAGCCCCAGCATTTT
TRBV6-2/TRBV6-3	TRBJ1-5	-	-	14	CASSAQGYNQPQHF	TGTGCCAGCAGTGCCCAGGGGTACAATCAGCCCCAGCATTTT
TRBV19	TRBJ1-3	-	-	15	CASSLAGTSGNTIYF	TGTGCCAGTAGTCTGGCCGGAACCTCTGGAAACACCATATATTTT
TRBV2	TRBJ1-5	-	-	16	CASSVWLPRGNQPQHF	TGTGCCAGCAGTGTTTGGCTCCCTCGGGGCAATCAGCCCCAGCATTTT
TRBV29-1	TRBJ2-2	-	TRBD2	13	CSVAGGNTGELFF	TGCAGCGTTGCGGGGGGAAACACCGGGGAGCTGTTTTTT
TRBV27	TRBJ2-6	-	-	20	CASSSRGALAVTSGANVLTF	TGTGCCAGCAGTTCGAGGGGGGCCCTAGCGGTCACGTCTGGGGCCAACGTCCTGACTTTC
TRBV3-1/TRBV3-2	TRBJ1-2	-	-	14	CASSQEGRFYGYTF	TGTGCCAGCAGCCAAGAAGGCAGATTCTATGGCTACACCTTC
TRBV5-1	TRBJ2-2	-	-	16	CASSLVNRPTTGELFF	TGCGCCAGCAGCTTGGTTAACAGACCCACCACCGGGGAGCTGTTTTTT
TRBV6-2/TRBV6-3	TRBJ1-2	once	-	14	CASSYSTVYYGYTF	TGTGCCAGCAGTTACTCGACAGTCTACTATGGCTACACCTTC
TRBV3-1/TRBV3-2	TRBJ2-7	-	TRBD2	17	CASSQVLAGGFSYEQYF	TGTGCCAGCAGCCAGGTACTAGCGGGCGGATTCTCCTACGAGCAGTACTTC
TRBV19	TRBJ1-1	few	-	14	CASSIGVMNTEAFF	TGTGCCAGTAGTATCGGGGTAATGAACACTGAAGCTTTCTTT
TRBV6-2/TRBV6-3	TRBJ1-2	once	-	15	CASSYPQGGSYGYTF	TGTGCCAGCAGTTACCCCCAGGGAGGGAGCTATGGCTACACCTTC
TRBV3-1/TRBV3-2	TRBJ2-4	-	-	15	CASSQGGVTKNIQYF	TGTGCCAGCAGCCAAGGGGGGGTGACCAAAAACATTCAGTACTTC
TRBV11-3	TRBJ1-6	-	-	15	CASSLVGERNSPLHF	TGTGCCAGCAGCTTAGTCGGGGAACGTAATTCACCCCTCCACTTT
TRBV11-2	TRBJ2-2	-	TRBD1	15	CASSRGQANTGELFF	TGTGCCAGCAGCCGGGGACAGGCGAACACCGGGGAGCTGTTTTTT
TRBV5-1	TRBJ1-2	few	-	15	CASAGAEEIADGYTF	TGCGCCAGCGCGGGAGCTGAGGAGATAGCTGATGGCTACACCTTC
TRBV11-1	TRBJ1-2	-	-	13	CASSPGGFYGYTF	TGTGCCAGCAGCCCTGGGGGTTTCTATGGCTACACCTTC
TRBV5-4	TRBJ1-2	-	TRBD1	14	CASSLSDRAYGYTF	TGTGCCAGCAGCTTGTCGGACAGGGCCTATGGCTACACCTTC
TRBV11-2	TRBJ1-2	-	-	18	CASSLVVIRGAGLRGYTF	TGTGCCAGCAGCTTAGTGGTCATAAGGGGCGCCGGATTGCGTGGCTACACCTTC
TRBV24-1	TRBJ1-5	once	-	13	CATSDRTNQPQHF	TGTGCCACCAGTGACCGAACGAATCAGCCCCAGCATTTT
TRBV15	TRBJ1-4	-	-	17	CATSRSRGPATNEKLFF	TGTGCCACCAGCCGGAGCCGCGGCCCTGCAACTAATGAAAAACTGTTTTTT
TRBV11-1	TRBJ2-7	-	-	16	CASSQRGDISSYEQYF	TGTGCCAGCAGCCAAAGGGGGGACATATCCTCCTACGAGCAGTACTTC
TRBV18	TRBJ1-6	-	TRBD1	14	CASSLGTDNSPLHF	TGTGCCAGCTCACTCGGGACAGATAATTCACCCCTCCACTTT
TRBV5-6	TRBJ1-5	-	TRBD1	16	CASTLGGGVGNQPQHF	TGTGCCAGCACTTTGGGAGGGGGCGTCGGCAATCAGCCCCAGCATTTT
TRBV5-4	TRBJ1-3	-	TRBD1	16	CASSFRDRGTGNTIYF	TGTGCCAGCAGCTTCCGGGACAGGGGAACGGGAAACACCATATATTTT
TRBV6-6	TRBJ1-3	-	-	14	CASGLESSGNTIYF	TGTGCCAGCGGTTTGGAGTCCTCTGGAAACACCATATATTTT
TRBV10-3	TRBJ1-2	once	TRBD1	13	CAIGDSSDYGYTF	TGTGCCATAGGGGACAGCTCCGACTATGGCTACACCTTC
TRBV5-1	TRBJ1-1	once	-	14	CASSLRLPGAEAFF	TGCGCCAGCAGCCTACGGCTACCGGGGGCTGAAGCTTTCTTT
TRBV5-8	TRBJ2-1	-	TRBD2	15	CASSKTSGGGDEQFF	TGTGCCAGCAGCAAGACTAGCGGGGGTGGAGATGAGCAGTTCTTC
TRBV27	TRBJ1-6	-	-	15	CASSYRPRGNSPLHF	TGTGCCAGCAGTTACAGGCCCAGGGGAAATTCACCCCTCCACTTT
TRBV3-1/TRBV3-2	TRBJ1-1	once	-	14	CASSQVGANTEAFF	TGTGCCAGCAGCCAAGTAGGGGCGAACACTGAAGCTTTCTTT
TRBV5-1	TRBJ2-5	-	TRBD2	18	CASSSGLAGGWGQETQYF	TGCGCCAGCAGCTCGGGACTAGCGGGAGGGTGGGGCCAAGAGACCCAGTACTTC
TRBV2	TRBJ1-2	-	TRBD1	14	CASSRDRDYYGYTF	TGTGCCAGCAGCCGGGACAGGGACTACTATGGCTACACCTTC
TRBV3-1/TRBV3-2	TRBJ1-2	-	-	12	CASSLGEYGYTF	TGTGCCAGCAGCCTCGGGGAATATGGCTACACCTTC
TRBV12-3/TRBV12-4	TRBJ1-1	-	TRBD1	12	CASSLGTGEAFF	TGTGCCAGCAGTTTGGGGACAGGGGAAGCTTTCTTT
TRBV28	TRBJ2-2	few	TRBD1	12	CASRQGAGELFF	TGTGCCAGCAGACAGGGGGCCGGGGAGCTGTTTTTT
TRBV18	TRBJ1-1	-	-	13	CASSPFMNTEAFF	TGTGCCAGCTCACCTTTTATGAACACTGAAGCTTTCTTT
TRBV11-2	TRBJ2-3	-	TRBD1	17	CASSFIPSGGWTDTQYF	TGTGCCAGCAGCTTTATTCCGTCAGGGGGCTGGACAGATACGCAGTATTTT
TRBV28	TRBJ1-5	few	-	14	CASTNAGGLQPQHF	TGTGCCAGCACCAACGCGGGGGGCCTTCAGCCCCAGCATTTT
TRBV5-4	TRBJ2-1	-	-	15	CASSLDSNSYNEQFF	TGTGCCAGCAGCTTGGACTCGAACTCCTACAATGAGCAGTTCTTC